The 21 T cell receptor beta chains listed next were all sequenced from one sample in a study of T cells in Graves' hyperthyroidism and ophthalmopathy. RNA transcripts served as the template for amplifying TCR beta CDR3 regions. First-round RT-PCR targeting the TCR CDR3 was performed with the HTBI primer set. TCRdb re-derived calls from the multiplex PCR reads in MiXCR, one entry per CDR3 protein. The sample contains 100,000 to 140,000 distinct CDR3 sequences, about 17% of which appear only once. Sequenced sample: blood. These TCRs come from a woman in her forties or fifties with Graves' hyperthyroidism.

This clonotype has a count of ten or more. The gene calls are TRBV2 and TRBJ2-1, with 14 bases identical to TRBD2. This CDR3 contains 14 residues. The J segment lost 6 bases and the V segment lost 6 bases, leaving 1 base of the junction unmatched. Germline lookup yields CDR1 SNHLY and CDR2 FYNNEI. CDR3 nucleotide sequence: TGTGCCAGCAGGGGACTAGCGGGAGTCAATGAGCAGTTCTTC. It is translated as CASRGLAGVNEQFF.

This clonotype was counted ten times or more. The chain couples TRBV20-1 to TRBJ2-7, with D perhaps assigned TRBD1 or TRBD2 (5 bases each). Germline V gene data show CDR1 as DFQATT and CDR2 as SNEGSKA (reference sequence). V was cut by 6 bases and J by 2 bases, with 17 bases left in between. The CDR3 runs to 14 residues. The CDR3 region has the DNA TGCAGTGCGACGCCCGGGGCCGGGGCCTACGAGCAGTACTTC. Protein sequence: CSATPGAGAYEQYF.

Written as DNA, the CDR3 is TGTGCCAGCAGCTTAGATTTATCGGAGACCCAGTACTTC. It encodes CASSLDLSETQYF. The chain is built from TRBV7-9 and TRBJ2-5; D unclear. V was shortened by 1 base and J by 5 bases, with 8 bases between the two germline ends. CDR3 length: 13 residues. CDR1 and CDR2 from the germline V gene are SEHNR and FQNEAQ (reference sequence).

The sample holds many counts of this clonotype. The chain's CDR3 is CASSSISGTAYNEQFF. The CDR3 nucleotides are TGTGCCAGTAGTAGCATCTCGGGGACAGCTTACAATGAGCAGTTCTTC. The J gene is TRBJ2-1, the V gene TRBV19, with 7 bases that match TRBD1. The J segment lost 4 bases and the V segment lost 4 bases, leaving 10 bases of the junction unmatched. CDR3 length: 16 residues. Germline V gene sequence: CDR1 LNHDA, CDR2 SQIVND (reference sequence).

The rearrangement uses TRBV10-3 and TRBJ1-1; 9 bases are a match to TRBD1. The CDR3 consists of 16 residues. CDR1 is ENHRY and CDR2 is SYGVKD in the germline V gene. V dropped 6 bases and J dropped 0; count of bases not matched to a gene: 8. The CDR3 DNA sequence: TGTGCCATCAGGCCGGGACAGGGAGGTTTGAACACTGAAGCTTTCTTT. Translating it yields CAIRPGQGGLNTEAFF.

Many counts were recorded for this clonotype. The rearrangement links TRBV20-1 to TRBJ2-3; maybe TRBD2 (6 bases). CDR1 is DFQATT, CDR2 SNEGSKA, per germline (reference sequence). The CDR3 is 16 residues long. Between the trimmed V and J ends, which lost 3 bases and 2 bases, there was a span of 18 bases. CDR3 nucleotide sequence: TGCAGTGCTAGTTTCAGGGCGGGATCTTACACAGATACGCAGTATTTT. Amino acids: CSASFRAGSYTDTQYF.

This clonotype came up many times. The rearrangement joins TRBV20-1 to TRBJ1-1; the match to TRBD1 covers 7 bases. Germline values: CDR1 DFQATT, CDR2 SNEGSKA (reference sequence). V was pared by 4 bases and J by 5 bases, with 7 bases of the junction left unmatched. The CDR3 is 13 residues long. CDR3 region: CSATVTGWTEAFF. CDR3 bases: TGCAGTGCTACCGTGACAGGGTGGACTGAAGCTTTCTTT.

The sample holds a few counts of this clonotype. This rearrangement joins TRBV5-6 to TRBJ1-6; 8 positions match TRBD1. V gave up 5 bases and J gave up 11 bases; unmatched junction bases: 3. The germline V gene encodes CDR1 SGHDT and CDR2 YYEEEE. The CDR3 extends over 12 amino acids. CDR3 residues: CASRRGQAPLHF. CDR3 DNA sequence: TGTGCCAGCAGACGGGGACAGGCACCCCTCCACTTT. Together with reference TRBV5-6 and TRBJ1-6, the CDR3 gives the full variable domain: DAGVTQSPTHLIKTRGQQVTLRCSPKSGHDTVSWYQQALGQGPQFIFQYYEEEERQRGNFPDRFSGHQFPNYSSELNVNALLLGDSALYLCASRRGQAPLHFGNGTRLTVT.

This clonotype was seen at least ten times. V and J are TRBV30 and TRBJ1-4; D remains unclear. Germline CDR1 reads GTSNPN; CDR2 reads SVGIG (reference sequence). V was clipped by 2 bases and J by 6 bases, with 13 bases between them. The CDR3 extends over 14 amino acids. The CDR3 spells CAWSWGEPYEKLFF. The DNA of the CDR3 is TGTGCCTGGAGTTGGGGAGAGCCGTATGAAAAACTGTTTTTT.

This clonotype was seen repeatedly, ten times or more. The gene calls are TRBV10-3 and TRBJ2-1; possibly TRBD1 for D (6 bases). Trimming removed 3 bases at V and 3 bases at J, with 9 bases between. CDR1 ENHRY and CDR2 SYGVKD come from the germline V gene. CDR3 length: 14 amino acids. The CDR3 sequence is CAISDPDSYNEQFF. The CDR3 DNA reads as TGTGCCATCAGTGACCCGGACAGCTACAATGAGCAGTTCTTC.

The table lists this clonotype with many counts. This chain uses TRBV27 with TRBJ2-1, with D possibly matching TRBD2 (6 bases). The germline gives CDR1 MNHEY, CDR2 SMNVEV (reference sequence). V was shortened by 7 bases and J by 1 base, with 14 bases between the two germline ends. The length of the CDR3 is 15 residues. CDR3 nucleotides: TGTGCCAGCACTTCCGCGGGAACATCCTACAATGAGCAGTTCTTC. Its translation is CASTSAGTSYNEQFF.

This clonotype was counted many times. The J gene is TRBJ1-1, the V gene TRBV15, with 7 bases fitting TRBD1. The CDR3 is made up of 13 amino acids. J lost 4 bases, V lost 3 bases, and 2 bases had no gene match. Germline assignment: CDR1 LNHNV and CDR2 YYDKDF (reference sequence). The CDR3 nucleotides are TGTGCCACCAGCAGGTCAGGGGGCACTGAAGCTTTCTTT. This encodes CATSRSGGTEAFF.

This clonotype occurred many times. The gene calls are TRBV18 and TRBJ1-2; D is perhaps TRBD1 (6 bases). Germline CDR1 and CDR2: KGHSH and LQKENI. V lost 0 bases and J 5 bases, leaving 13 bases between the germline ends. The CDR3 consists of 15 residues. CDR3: CASSPPGRTDYGYTF. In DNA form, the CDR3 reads TGTGCCAGCTCACCACCAGGACGGACAGATTATGGCTACACCTTC.

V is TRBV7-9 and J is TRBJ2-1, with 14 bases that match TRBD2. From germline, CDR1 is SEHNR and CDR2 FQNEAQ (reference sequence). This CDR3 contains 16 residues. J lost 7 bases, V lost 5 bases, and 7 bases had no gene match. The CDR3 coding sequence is TGTGCCAGCAGCCCCACCGGGACTAGCGGGGGAAATGAGCAGTTCTTC. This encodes CASSPTGTSGGNEQFF.

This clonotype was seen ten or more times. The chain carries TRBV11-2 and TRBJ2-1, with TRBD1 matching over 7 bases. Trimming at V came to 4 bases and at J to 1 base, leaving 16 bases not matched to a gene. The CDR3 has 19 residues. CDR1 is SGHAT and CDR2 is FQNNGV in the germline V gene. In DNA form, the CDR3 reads TGTGCCAGCAGCTCATATTGGTCGGTATGGACAGGATCCTACAATGAGCAGTTCTTC. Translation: CASSSYWSVWTGSYNEQFF.

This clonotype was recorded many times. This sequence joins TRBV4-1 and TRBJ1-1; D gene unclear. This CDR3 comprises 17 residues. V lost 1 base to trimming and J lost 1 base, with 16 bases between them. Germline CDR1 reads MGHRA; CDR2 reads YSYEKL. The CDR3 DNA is TGCGCCAGCAGCCAAGTTATGGATTTTAACGGGAACACTGAAGCTTTCTTT. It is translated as CASSQVMDFNGNTEAFF.

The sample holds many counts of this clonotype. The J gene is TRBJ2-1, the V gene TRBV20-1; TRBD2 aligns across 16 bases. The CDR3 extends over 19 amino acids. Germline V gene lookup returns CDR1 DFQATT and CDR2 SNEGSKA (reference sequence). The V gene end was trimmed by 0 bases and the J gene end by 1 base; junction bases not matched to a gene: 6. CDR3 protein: CSARDGGTSGRVSYNEQFF. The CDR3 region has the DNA TGCAGTGCTAGAGATGGAGGGACTAGCGGGAGGGTGTCCTACAATGAGCAGTTCTTC.

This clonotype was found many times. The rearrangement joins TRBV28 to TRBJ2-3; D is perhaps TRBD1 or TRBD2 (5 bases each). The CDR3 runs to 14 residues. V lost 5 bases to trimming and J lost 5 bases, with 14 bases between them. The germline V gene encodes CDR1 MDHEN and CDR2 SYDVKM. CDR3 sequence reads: CASSRGAPRDTQYF. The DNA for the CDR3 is TGTGCCAGCAGTCGAGGGGCACCTCGAGATACGCAGTATTTT. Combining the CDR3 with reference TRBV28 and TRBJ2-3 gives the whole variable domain DVKVTQSSRYLVKRTGEKVFLECVQDMDHENMFWYRQDPGLGLRLIYFSYDVKMKEKGDIPEGYSVSREKKERFSLILESASTNQTSMYLCASSRGAPRDTQYFGPGTRLTVL.

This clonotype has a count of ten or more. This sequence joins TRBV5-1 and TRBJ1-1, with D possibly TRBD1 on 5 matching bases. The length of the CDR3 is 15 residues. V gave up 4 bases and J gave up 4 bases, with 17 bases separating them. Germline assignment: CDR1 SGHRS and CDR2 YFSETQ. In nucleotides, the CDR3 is TGCGCCAGCAGCCCCGAGATCAGTCAGGGCACTGAAGCTTTCTTT. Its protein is CASSPEISQGTEAFF.

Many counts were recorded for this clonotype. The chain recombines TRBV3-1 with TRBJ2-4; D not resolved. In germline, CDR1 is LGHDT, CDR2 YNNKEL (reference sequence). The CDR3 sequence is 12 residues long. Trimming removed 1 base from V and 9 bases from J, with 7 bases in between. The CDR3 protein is CASSQVQAIQYF. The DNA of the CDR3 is TGTGCCAGCAGCCAAGTGCAGGCCATTCAGTACTTC.

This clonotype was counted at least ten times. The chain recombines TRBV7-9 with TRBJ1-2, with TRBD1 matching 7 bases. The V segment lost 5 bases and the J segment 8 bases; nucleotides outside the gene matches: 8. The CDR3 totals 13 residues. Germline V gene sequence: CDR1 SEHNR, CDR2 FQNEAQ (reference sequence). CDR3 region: CASSATGAGGYTF. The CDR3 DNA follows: TGTGCCAGCAGCGCTACAGGGGCTGGCGGCTACACCTTC.